One sample yielded the 22 T cell receptor beta chains listed below, sequenced in a study of T cell repertoires in cytomegalovirus infection. One entry per CDR3 protein results from TCRdb running MiXCR on the reads. This sample has about 530,000 distinct CDR3 sequences, with around 27% found just once. Sequencing was carried out using PBMCs. The receptors here all came from a human donor in good health (CMV status not recorded). Some clones in this sample may be carry-over from other donors' samples.

This clonotype was seen many times. The chain employs TRBV28 and TRBJ1-6; no clear D. Germline CDR1 reads MDHEN; CDR2 reads SYDVKM. The CDR3 is 12 amino acids. V lost 8 bases and J lost 6, with 8 bases in between. In DNA, the CDR3 is TGTGCCAGCCGACGGAGTAATTCACCCCTCCACTTT. Its protein product is CASRRSNSPLHF. The whole variable domain, remainder taken from reference TRBV28 and TRBJ1-6, is DVKVTQSSRYLVKRTGEKVFLECVQDMDHENMFWYRQDPGLGLRLIYFSYDVKMKEKGDIPEGYSVSREKKERFSLILESASTNQTSMYLCASRRSNSPLHFGNGTRLTVT.

Note on this clonotype: A much larger clone differs from this one at a single base, so this may be a read error. The chain combines TRBV7-2 with TRBJ2-7, with 11 positions matching TRBD2. Germline assignment: CDR1 SGHTA and CDR2 FQGNSA. The CDR3 runs 16 residues. The V and J ends lost 5 bases and 2 bases, in that order; junction bases with no gene match: 8. The CDR3 here is CASSQLAGGVPYEQYF. The CDR3 DNA follows: TGTGCCAGCAGCCAGCTAGCGGGAGGCGTTCCCTACGAGCAGTACTTC.

This clonotype has a handful of counts. Germline and junction disagree at one end, which may indicate a read error. The genes are TRBV6-1 and TRBJ1-5; D might be TRBD1 (6 bases). The CDR3 totals 14 residues. Germline V gene lookup returns CDR1 MNHNS and CDR2 SASEGT. The CDR3 spells CASWPGEEHQSQHF. The DNA for the CDR3 is TGTGCCAGCTGGCCAGGGGAAGAGCATCAGTCCCAGCATTTT.

The table lists this clonotype with a few counts. CDR3 in DNA: TGTGCCAGCAGCTTAGTCGATTACTATAGCGGGTTTAATGAGCAGTTCTTC. Protein: CASSLVDYYSGFNEQFF. The J gene is TRBJ2-1, the V gene TRBV11-3; 7 bases fit TRBD2. This CDR3 spans 17 amino acids. V lost 1 base to trimming and J lost 7 bases; unmatched junction nucleotides: 13. Germline CDR1 reads SGHNT; CDR2 reads YENEEA.

The rearrangement uses TRBV12-3 or TRBV12-4 and TRBJ2-1, with 8 bases matching TRBD2. This CDR3 has 15 amino acids. After removal of 7 bases from V and 8 bases from J, the junction contained 13 bases not matched to a gene. This CDR3 is CASTPAVAGGYEQFF. The DNA of the CDR3 is TGTGCCAGCACCCCCGCAGTGGCGGGAGGCTATGAGCAGTTCTTC.

The rearrangement uses TRBV28 and TRBJ2-5; 7 positions agree with TRBD2. Germline V lookup: CDR1 MDHEN, CDR2 SYDVKM. Trimming cost V 5 bases and J 5 bases; bases outside gene matches: 8. The CDR3 is 14 residues long. Here the CDR3 DNA reads TGTGCCAGCAGTAGTACGGGGGAGGGGGAGACCCAGTACTTC. It specifies CASSSTGEGETQYF.

This clonotype showed up many times. The V gene is TRBV7-2, the J gene TRBJ2-5, with D possibly being TRBD1 (6 bases). Trimming removed 2 bases at V and 4 bases at J, with 14 bases between. This CDR3 is built from 15 residues. Germline CDR1 SGHTA, CDR2 FQGNSA. The CDR3 DNA reads as TGTGCCAGCAGCTTATGGCTTGCCAGGGGAGAGACCCAGTACTTC. Protein sequence: CASSLWLARGETQYF.

The rearrangement links TRBV20-1 to TRBJ2-1; 11 bases match TRBD2. Germline V gene data show CDR1 as DFQATT and CDR2 as SNEGSKA (reference sequence). V dropped 1 base and J dropped 4; count of bases not matched to a gene: 6. The CDR3 has 16 residues. This chain's CDR3 is CSARGTGTSGYNEQFF. The CDR3 DNA sequence: TGCAGTGCTAGAGGGACCGGGACTAGCGGTTACAATGAGCAGTTCTTC.

The chain recombines TRBV7-2 with TRBJ1-1; D is unclear. The CDR3 sequence is 12 residues long. Germline V lookup: CDR1 SGHTA, CDR2 FQGNSA. V dropped 3 bases and J dropped 10 bases, with 12 bases sitting between them. The CDR3 coding sequence is TGTGCCAGCAGCTTGATGGGGAGTCGAGCTTTCTTT. It translates to CASSLMGSRAFF.

This clonotype was counted a few times. V gene TRBV12-3 or TRBV12-4 combines with J gene TRBJ2-3; D tentatively fits TRBD1 or TRBD2 (5 bases each). The length of the CDR3 is 14 residues. Trimming took off 6 bases at V and 9 bases at J, with 19 bases between the two ends. DNA for the CDR3: TGTGCCAGCAGCCCCAGGGATGTGAGGGAGACGCAGTATTTT. It is translated as CASSPRDVRETQYF.

The chain employs TRBV18 and TRBJ2-1; D unclear. Germline CDR1 and CDR2: KGHSH and LQKENI. V dropped 3 bases and J dropped 0 bases, with 15 bases sitting between them. This CDR3 has 17 amino acids. The DNA of the CDR3 is TGTGCCAGCTCACCGTTCGACAAACAGAGCTCCTACAATGAGCAGTTCTTC. It codes for CASSPFDKQSSYNEQFF.

This clonotype was seen repeatedly, ten times or more. The V and J genes are TRBV7-9 and TRBJ2-5; TRBD1 is a possible D gene (5 bases). Germline values: CDR1 SEHNR, CDR2 FQNEAQ (reference sequence). V lost 5 bases and J 2 bases, leaving 9 bases between the germline ends. This CDR3 has 13 residues. The CDR3 DNA follows: TGTGCCAGCAGCCCCCAGGGTCAAGAGACCCAGTACTTC. Translated: CASSPQGQETQYF.

There are many counts of this clonotype. At one end, the junction sequence differs from germline, possibly due to a read error. This chain links TRBV6-1 with TRBJ2-3, with 14 positions matching TRBD2. The CDR3 is 19 residues long. Germline CDR1 reads MNHNS; CDR2 reads SASEGT. CDR3 residues: CASREDPGLAGENSDTQYF. The CDR3 DNA follows: TGTGCCAGCAGAGAAGATCCGGGACTAGCGGGAGAGAATTCAGATACGCAGTATTTT.

Many counts were recorded for this clonotype. CDR3 sequence reads: CASGTDRAEKLFF. CDR3 in DNA: TGTGCCAGCGGGACGGACAGGGCCGAAAAACTGTTTTTT. The chain is built from TRBV2 and TRBJ1-4; TRBD1 aligns across 8 bases. The CDR3 totals 13 residues. In germline, CDR1 is SNHLY, CDR2 FYNNEI. V trimming: 8 bases; J trimming: 8 bases; junction bases outside the gene matches: 7.

V gene TRBV12-3 or TRBV12-4 combines with J gene TRBJ2-3; tentatively, D is TRBD1 (6 bases). The CDR3 is 15 residues long. Trimming left V 6 bases short and J 5 bases short, with 18 bases between. CDR3 DNA: TGTGCCAGCAGCCTATTGGGGACAAAACAAGATACGCAGTATTTT. This encodes CASSLLGTKQDTQYF.

The chain couples TRBV2 to TRBJ2-2; TRBD1 aligns across 8 bases. The CDR3 spans 15 residues. The germline CDR1 and CDR2 sequences are SNHLY and FYNNEI. V lost 2 bases and J lost 7; bases outside the gene matches: 6. The CDR3: CASSEITGGSGELFF. Written as DNA, the CDR3 is TGTGCCAGCAGTGAAATAACAGGGGGGAGCGGGGAGCTGTTTTTT.

The chain couples TRBV6-2 or TRBV6-3 to TRBJ2-7; possibly TRBD1 or TRBD2 for D (5 bases each). The CDR3 sequence is 13 residues long. In germline, CDR1 is MNHEY, CDR2 SVGEGT. V shed 6 bases and J shed 7 bases, with 16 bases lying between them. The CDR3 coding sequence is TGTGCCAGCAGCCGGGACCAAAAACTAGAGCAGTACGTC. Translated: CASSRDQKLEQYV.

The chain combines TRBV6-1 with TRBJ1-1, with 7 positions matching TRBD1. This CDR3 region has 13 residues. V shed 6 bases and J 4 bases; nucleotides not matched to a gene: 5. CDR1 and CDR2 from the germline V gene are MNHNS and SASEGT. CDR3 coding DNA: TGTGCCAGCAGCTACAGGGGCCCCACTGAAGCTTTCTTT. It specifies CASSYRGPTEAFF.

The V call is TRBV28, the J call TRBJ2-7; D may match TRBD1 or TRBD2 (5 bases each). There are 12 residues in the CDR3. Trimming took 7 bases from V and 5 from J, leaving 12 bases between them. Per germline, CDR1 MDHEN and CDR2 SYDVKM. The CDR3 loop is CASTGTENEQYV. CDR3 nucleotide sequence: TGTGCCAGCACCGGGACCGAGAACGAGCAGTACGTC.

This chain connects TRBV7-6 to TRBJ2-7, with 8 bases fitting TRBD1. This CDR3 contains 15 residues. The J segment lost 2 bases and the V segment lost 1 base, leaving 4 bases of the junction unmatched. Germline CDR1 SGHVS, CDR2 FNYEAQ. The CDR3 loop is CASSLGQGIAYEQYF. The CDR3 nucleotides are TGTGCCAGCAGCTTAGGACAGGGGATTGCCTACGAGCAGTACTTC.

The V call is TRBV19, the J call TRBJ1-2; D perhaps matches TRBD1 (5 bases). CDR1 is LNHDA, CDR2 SQIVND, per germline (reference sequence). CDR3 length equals 13 residues. The ends were cut back, 5 bases at V and 9 bases at J, with 16 bases in the middle. For the CDR3, the DNA is TGTGCCAGTAGTTCTACTTCGGGGACCAGCTACACCTTC. Translated, it gives CASSSTSGTSYTF.

This clonotype was observed a handful of times. V usage is TRBV7-2 and J usage is TRBJ2-7, with unresolved D. The V end lost 0 bases, the J end lost 2 bases, and 5 bases lay between the germline ends. Germline values: CDR1 SGHTA, CDR2 FQGNSA. The CDR3 loop spans 13 amino acids. The CDR3 nucleotides read TGTGCCAGCAGCTTAGCTAGAGCCTACGAGCAGTACTTC. It is translated as CASSLARAYEQYF.